Listed below are T cell receptor beta chains from one sample, sequenced in a study of T-cell reconstitution after alpha-beta-depleted transplantation in children. Using its own MiXCR run on the PCR reads, TCRdb lists one record per CDR3 protein. The sample has some 300,000 distinct CDR3 sequences; around 7.3% are singletons. Sample: peripheral blood, taken 360 days after TCRalphabeta/CD19-depleted stem cell transplant. Receptor source: a female patient aged 2-15 years who had a stem cell transplant for Fanconi anemia, so the T cells may come from the graft donor. The CDR3 runs from the conserved cysteine through the conserved F or W. The order of the fields is clone size, J gene, D gene, V gene, CDR3 protein, CDR3 DNA. D genes are given only for firm matches. A clone size is listed for some rows: how often the clone was seen (once, few, many), or a class if it is expanded.

-,TRBJ2-5,-,TRBV7-8,CASSFRAGVRETQYF,TGTGCCAGCAGCTTTCGGGCTGGGGTTAGGGAGACCCAGTACTTC
few,TRBJ2-3,-,TRBV21-1,CARGDLLTDTQYF,TGTGCCAGAGGGGATCTGCTCACAGATACGCAGTATTTT
-,TRBJ1-3,-,TRBV3-1,CASSIWSTVSGNTIYF,TGTGCCAGCAGCATTTGGTCAACTGTCTCTGGAAACACCATATATTTT
many,TRBJ2-7,-,TRBV7-2,CASSQDFLDGYEQYF,TGTGCCAGCAGCCAGGACTTCCTTGACGGTTACGAGCAGTACTTC
few,TRBJ1-1,-,TRBV11-2,CASSPTTGWVTEAFF,TGTGCCAGCAGCCCGACAACAGGTTGGGTCACTGAAGCTTTCTTT
once,TRBJ2-1,-,TRBV5-6,CASSLGGPYIEQFF,TGTGCCAGCAGCCTGGGGGGACCCTACATTGAGCAGTTCTTC
few,TRBJ1-5,-,TRBV7-8,CASSFDTQYGSNQPQHF,TGTGCCAGCAGCTTTGACACTCAGTATGGGAGCAATCAGCCCCAGCATTTT
-,TRBJ2-1,-,TRBV19,CASAGPYNEQFF,TGTGCCAGTGCCGGGCCATACAATGAGCAGTTCTTC
few,TRBJ1-1,-,TRBV6-2/TRBV6-3,CASIHATGRGTEAFF,TGTGCCAGCATTCACGCGACAGGACGGGGCACTGAAGCTTTCTTT
-,TRBJ1-1,-,TRBV12-3/TRBV12-4,CASSPELTITDTEAFF,TGTGCCAGCAGCCCCGAACTTACGATAACAGACACTGAAGCTTTCTTT
few,TRBJ2-7,-,TRBV20-1,CSALRTDVDEQYF,TGCAGTGCCCTACGGACAGATGTGGACGAGCAGTACTTC
-,TRBJ2-7,TRBD1,TRBV5-5,CASSLAGTGTYEQYF,TGTGCCAGCAGCTTGGCCGGGACAGGGACCTACGAGCAGTACTTC
once,TRBJ1-2,-,TRBV6-1,CASSRAPSANYGYTF,TGTGCCAGCAGTCGCGCACCATCAGCTAACTATGGCTACACCTTC
few,TRBJ1-1,-,TRBV25-1,CASSELDSTEAFF,TGTGCCAGCAGTGAATTGGACAGCACTGAAGCTTTCTTT
-,TRBJ2-2,-,TRBV4-2,CASSPPGAANTGELFF,TGTGCCAGCAGCCCCCCGGGGGCGGCAAACACCGGGGAGCTGTTTTTT
many,TRBJ1-3,-,TRBV7-2,CASSLWQGRSGGNTIYF,TGTGCCAGCAGCTTGTGGCAGGGAAGGTCTGGAGGAAACACCATATATTTT
-,TRBJ2-1,-,TRBV23-1,CAEARPSSYNEQFF,TGCGCCGAGGCCCGGCCCAGCTCCTACAATGAGCAGTTCTTC
-,TRBJ1-3,TRBD1,TRBV3-1,CASSHGQGKNAANTIYF,TGTGCCAGCAGCCACGGACAGGGAAAGAATGCGGCAAACACCATATATTTT
many,TRBJ1-1,-,TRBV7-9,CASSLTVWGTEAFF,TGTGCCAGCAGCCTCACGGTTTGGGGCACTGAAGCTTTCTTT
-,TRBJ2-7,-,TRBV5-1,CASSLVVGDYEQYF,TGCGCCAGCAGCTTGGTGGTCGGGGACTACGAGCAGTACTTC
many,TRBJ2-3,TRBD2,TRBV27,CASSLISRLAGTVYTQYF,TGTGCCAGCAGTTTAATTAGTAGGCTAGCGGGGACAGTATATACGCAGTATTTT
many,TRBJ2-3,-,TRBV3-1,CASSQEAGTHPGTQYF,TGTGCCAGCAGCCAAGAGGCAGGGACCCACCCCGGTACGCAGTATTTT
many,TRBJ1-1,TRBD1,TRBV9,CASSGGGRHVAGTEAFF,TGTGCCAGCAGCGGAGGGGGCCGCCACGTCGCGGGCACTGAAGCTTTCTTT
few,TRBJ2-3,-,TRBV7-9,CASILSDTQYF,TGTGCCAGCATACTTAGTGATACGCAGTATTTT
-,TRBJ1-2,-,TRBV2,CASTRSLYYGYTF,TGTGCCAGCACTCGGTCCCTCTACTATGGCTACACCTTC
-,TRBJ1-3,-,TRBV30,CAWTPRGTGNTIYF,TGTGCCTGGACACCTCGGGGCACTGGAAACACCATATATTTT
few,TRBJ1-4,-,TRBV30,CAWRNTGAVKKLFF,TGTGCCTGGAGAAACACCGGGGCAGTAAAAAAACTGTTTTTT
many,TRBJ2-5,-,TRBV28,CASSLSPLVYEALETQYF,TGTGCCAGCAGTTTATCCCCACTAGTTTATGAGGCACTTGAGACCCAGTACTTC
-,TRBJ1-1,-,TRBV13,CASSLGRRTEAFF,TGTGCCAGCAGCCTAGGGAGGAGGACTGAAGCTTTCTTT
many,TRBJ2-5,-,TRBV7-9,CASSLAPLQETQYF,TGTGCCAGCAGCTTAGCACCTCTTCAAGAGACCCAGTACTTC
many,TRBJ2-5,-,TRBV12-3/TRBV12-4,CASSPILYQETQYF,TGTGCCAGCAGTCCGATCCTGTACCAAGAGACCCAGTACTTC
-,TRBJ2-1,-,TRBV13,CASSSMTPQINNEQFF,TGTGCCAGCAGCTCCATGACTCCACAAATTAACAATGAGCAGTTCTTC
many,TRBJ2-5,TRBD2,TRBV28,CASTPEGVGLAVQETQYF,TGTGCCAGCACTCCCGAGGGAGTGGGACTAGCGGTCCAAGAGACCCAGTACTTC
few,TRBJ1-6,TRBD1,TRBV11-2,CASSTGQGDSYNSPLHF,TGTGCCAGCAGCACCGGACAGGGGGACTCCTATAATTCACCCCTCCACTTT